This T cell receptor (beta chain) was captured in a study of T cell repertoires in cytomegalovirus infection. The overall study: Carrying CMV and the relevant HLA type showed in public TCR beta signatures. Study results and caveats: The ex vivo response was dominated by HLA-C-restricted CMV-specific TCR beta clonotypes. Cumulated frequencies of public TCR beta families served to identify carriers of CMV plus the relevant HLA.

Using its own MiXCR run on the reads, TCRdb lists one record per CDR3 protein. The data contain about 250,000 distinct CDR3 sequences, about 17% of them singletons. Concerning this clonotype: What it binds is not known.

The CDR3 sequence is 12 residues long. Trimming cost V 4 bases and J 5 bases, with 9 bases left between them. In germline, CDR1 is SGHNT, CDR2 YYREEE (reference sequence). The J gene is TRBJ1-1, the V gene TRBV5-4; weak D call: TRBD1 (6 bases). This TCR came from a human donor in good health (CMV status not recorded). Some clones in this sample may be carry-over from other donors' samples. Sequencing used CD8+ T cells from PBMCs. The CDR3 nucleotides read TGTGCCAGCAGCCGGGGGCTTACTGAAGCTTTCTTT. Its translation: CASSRGLTEAFF.